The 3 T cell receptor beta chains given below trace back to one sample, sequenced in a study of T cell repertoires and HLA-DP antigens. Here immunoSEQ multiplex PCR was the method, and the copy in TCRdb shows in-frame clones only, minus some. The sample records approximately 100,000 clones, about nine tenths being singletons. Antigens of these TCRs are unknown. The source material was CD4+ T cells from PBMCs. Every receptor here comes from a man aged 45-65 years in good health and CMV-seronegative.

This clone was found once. CDR3 in amino acids: CASSLFWDRAYYNEQFF. CDR3 bases: TGTGCCAGCAGTTTATTCTGGGACAGGGCTTACTACAATGAGCAGTTCTTC. V and J are TRBV27 and TRBJ2-1; 9 nucleotides line up with TRBD1. This CDR3 comprises 17 residues. Germline trimming cut 1 base from V and 3 bases from J; bases unmatched to any gene: 7. Germline CDR1 and CDR2: MNHEY and SMNVEV (reference sequence).

The CDR3: CASSLITGNTEAFF. As DNA, the CDR3 is TGTGCCAGCAGCTTAATCACGGGGAACACTGAAGCTTTCTTT. This chain connects TRBV7-8 to TRBJ1-1; D ambiguous. The CDR3 runs to 14 residues. Germline assignment: CDR1 SGHVS and CDR2 FQNEAQ. Trimming removed 2 bases at V and 1 base at J, with 8 bases between.

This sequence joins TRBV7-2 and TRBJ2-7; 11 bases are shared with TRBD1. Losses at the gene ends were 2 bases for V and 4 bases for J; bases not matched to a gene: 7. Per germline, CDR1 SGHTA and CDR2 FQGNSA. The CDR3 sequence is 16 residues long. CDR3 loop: CASSLWGQGGFYEQYF. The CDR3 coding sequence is TGTGCCAGCAGCTTATGGGGACAGGGGGGGTTTTACGAGCAGTACTTC.